A selection of T cell receptor beta chains follows, all from one sample in a study of neoadjuvant anti-PD-1 for oral cavity cancer. The protocol was immunoSEQ multiplex PCR, while the TCRdb copy is restricted to in-frame clones and leaves out a portion. Here the sample spans around 62,000 clones, around 80% being singletons. Sequences were derived from PBMCs, sampled before nivolumab (anti-PD-1) treatment. The source is a person between 35 and 79 years old with oral cavity squamous cell carcinoma. Both conserved end residues are part of each CDR3. A D gene is named only where the DNA matches it firmly. Only part of the rows carry a size: once, few, many, or a class if the clone is expanded.

TRBD2,14,TRBJ2-3,TRBV19,-,CASSLAGGSNTQYF,TGTGCCAGTAGCCTAGCGGGGGGCTCCAATACGCAGTATTTT
-,12,TRBJ1-2,TRBV29-1,-,CSVTTSNYGYTF,TGCAGCGTCACCACATCTAACTATGGCTACACCTTC
-,17,TRBJ2-3,TRBV18,-,CASSQDRRAVSTDTQYF,TGTGCCAGCTCACAAGACCGCCGTGCAGTGTCCACAGATACGCAGTATTTT
TRBD2,14,TRBJ2-5,TRBV2,-,CASNREVSEETQYF,TGTGCCAGCAACCGGGAGGTGTCGGAAGAGACCCAGTACTTC
-,15,TRBJ1-2,TRBV7-9,-,CASSSGTASGYGYTF,TGTGCCAGCAGCTCCGGGACGGCCTCAGGGTATGGCTACACCTTC
-,13,TRBJ1-1,TRBV5-1,medium-sized,CASSLGRGTEAFF,TGCGCCAGCAGCTTGGGCCGGGGCACTGAAGCTTTCTTT
-,15,TRBJ2-1,TRBV7-3,-,CASSLRSASYNEQFF,TGTGCCAGCAGCTTAAGAAGCGCCTCCTACAATGAGCAGTTCTTC
TRBD2,16,TRBJ2-7,TRBV4-1,-,CASSQGLAGDYYEQYF,TGCGCCAGCAGCCAAGGGCTAGCGGGGGACTACTACGAGCAGTACTTC
-,13,TRBJ1-3,TRBV7-9,-,CASSLSTGNTIYF,TGTGCCAGCAGCTTAAGTACGGGAAACACCATATATTTT
-,13,TRBJ1-3,TRBV10-3,-,CAISEGHGNTIYF,TGTGCCATCAGTGAGGGGCACGGAAACACCATATATTTT
TRBD1,15,TRBJ1-6,TRBV28,-,CASIVGTGVNSPLHF,TGTGCCAGCATCGTGGGGACAGGCGTTAATTCACCCCTCCACTTT
-,13,TRBJ2-7,TRBV19,-,CASSKDINYEQYF,TGTGCCAGTAGCAAAGACATAAACTACGAGCAGTACTTC
-,14,TRBJ1-4,TRBV6-1,-,CASSSGGSGEKLFF,TGTGCCAGCAGTTCCGGGGGCTCGGGAGAAAAACTGTTTTTT
TRBD1,14,TRBJ2-7,TRBV5-1,few,CASSVEGQGSEQYF,TGCGCCAGCAGCGTCGAGGGACAGGGAAGCGAGCAGTACTTC
-,16,TRBJ1-5,TRBV27,-,CASSLSISRRDQPQHF,TGTGCCAGCAGTCTTTCTATATCGCGACGGGATCAGCCCCAGCATTTT
TRBD1,15,TRBJ1-4,TRBV5-5,-,CASSAAGGGGEKLFF,TGTGCCAGCAGCGCCGCAGGGGGAGGGGGTGAAAAACTGTTTTTT
TRBD1,15,TRBJ2-6,TRBV6-1,-,CASRTGGSGANALTF,TGTGCCAGCAGGACAGGGGGCTCTGGGGCCAACGCCCTGACTTTC
-,12,TRBJ1-2,TRBV2,few,CATLDSNYGYTF,TGTGCCACTCTAGACAGTAACTATGGCTACACCTTC
-,15,TRBJ2-2,TRBV7-6,-,CASGPGQPNTGELFF,TGTGCCAGTGGCCCCGGACAGCCGAACACCGGGGAGCTGTTTTTT
TRBD2,13,TRBJ2-3,TRBV25-1,-,CASFPTSGGPQYF,TGTGCCAGCTTTCCCACTAGCGGGGGCCCCCAGTATTTT
TRBD1,15,TRBJ1-4,TRBV30,-,CAWSFLGTGNEKLFF,TGTGCCTGGAGTTTTTTAGGGACAGGGAATGAAAAACTGTTTTTT
-,15,TRBJ2-5,TRBV7-9,few,CASSLDRVGGKTQYF,TGTGCCAGCAGCTTAGACAGGGTGGGAGGAAAAACCCAGTACTTC